This T cell receptor (beta chain) was observed in a study of OX40 agonist ivuxolimab in advanced cancers. Notes on the research overall: Ivuxolimab was a fully human IgG2 agonistic monoclonal antibody targeting the costimulatory receptor OX40 (CD134). Intravenous ivuxolimab was administered to patients every 2 weeks at six dose levels: 0.01, 0.1, 0.3, 1.5, 3 and 10 mg/kg. Of the 50 or so patients in dose escalation, some 20 had hepatocellular carcinoma, roughly 15 had melanoma, 9 had renal cell carcinoma and 9 had head and neck cancer. A male proportion of roughly 80% and a mean age of 60 years, ranging from 23 to 79, were recorded for the dose-escalation cohort. Patients were allowed to have had prior anti-PD-1, anti-PD-L1 or anti-CTLA-4 therapy, and approximately 39% of the dose-escalation patients had been treated with checkpoint inhibitors. Partial responses occurred in three dose-escalation patients, of whom one had hepatocellular carcinoma and two had cutaneous melanoma. The purpose of peripheral TCRbeta sequencing was to test whether ivuxolimab changed TCR sequence diversity and led to clonal T-cell expansion. The paper covers the monotherapy dose-escalation part of the phase I ivuxolimab trial, which included N of about 50 patients.

With respect to this clone: What this receptor recognizes is not known. No per-base quality is available; no much larger clone lies one base away.

The paper's findings and limits, for the study overall: After ivuxolimab, expanded clones were on average more numerous among CD8+ T cells than among CD4+ T cells. In the 0.1-3.0 mg/kg groups, partial responders were among the patients with the lowest normalized peripheral clonal expansion, particularly in CD8+ T cells. Low levels of normalized T-cell clonal expansion were also seen in some patients who did not respond. Antigen specificity was not determined for the clonally expanded peripheral T cells. At doses of 0.1 to 3.0 mg/kg, clonal expansion of both CD4+ and CD8+ blood T cells was observed from baseline to week 6.

For sequencing of the TCRbeta CDR3 region, genomic DNA was extracted from the sorted cells. TCRbeta CDR3 regions were sequenced using the immunoSEQ Assay. Here the immuneACCESS table is served through TCRdb, limited to in-frame sequences with V and J called. Missing clones are a known gap in these copies; in checked studies unresolved V genes cover under half, and the rest lacks a known reason. For this sample there are some 54,000 clones; roughly nine tenths appear just once. 11% to 15% of the sample is held by the ten biggest clonotypes. The trial excluded patients who had a history of autoimmune disease or were on systemic immunosuppression. In every dose cohort, peripheral blood was drawn for TCR sequencing at baseline, cycle 4 day 1, and cycle 7 day 1. The samples were drawn from a first-in-human, open-label, multicenter phase I dose-escalation trial of ivuxolimab. Adults with locally advanced or metastatic head and neck squamous cell, hepatocellular, melanoma or renal cell carcinoma were enrolled in the trial. Before TCR sequencing, CD4+ T cells and CD8+ T cells were sorted from peripheral blood as separate populations.

The clonotype comes from an adult with an advanced solid tumor such as melanoma, head and neck, liver or kidney cancer. This specimen was CD4+ or CD8+ T cells sorted from blood, taken in a trial of the OX40 agonist ivuxolimab.

In nucleotide form, the sequence is TGTGCCTGCGGTAAACCTCACACACCATACTATGGCTACACCTTC. The translation is CACGKPHTPYYGYTF. Here the chain combines TRBV30 and TRBJ1-2; the D gene cannot be named for sure. Its CDR3 holds 15 amino acids, cysteine through phenylalanine. The CDR3 DNA has 45 bases and is translated from base 1. The germline ends are 20 bases apart after V is trimmed by 6 bases and J by 3 bases. The germline V gene encodes CDR1 GTSNPN and CDR2 SVGIG (reference sequence).